Sequencing of this T cell receptor (beta chain) was carried out in a study of cytomegalovirus exposure and HLA in healthy donors. Study-level information: Approximately 180 million T cells yielded roughly 100 million unique TCR beta sequences, as an earlier analysis found.

The PCR had 60 Vbeta and 13 Jbeta primers. In the source study's methods: In a later analysis, the count reached some 83 million unique TCR beta chains, with 10 million to 14 million shared. Some clones are missing from TCRdb's copy, which holds only in-frame ones; the method was immunoSEQ multiplex PCR. The V and J calls and clone size were taken over from that table, and D and trimming were inferred from the DNA. The sample contains some 130,000 clones, about 80% of which appear only once. Comments on this clone: The antigen remains undetermined.

Germline CDR1 reads SGHRS; CDR2 reads YFSETQ. V was cut by 0 bases and J by 5 bases, with 11 bases left in between. The CDR3 extends over 14 amino acids. The study, taken as a whole, reports: TCR beta V- and J-gene trimming was later associated with a missense DCLRE1C variant. Most observed TCR sequences were rare, whereas some public TCRs were detected in many donors.

The rearrangement joins TRBV5-1 to TRBJ2-5; D might be TRBD2 (6 bases). The TCR was taken from a man over 45 in good health and CMV-seronegative. Sequenced material: PBMCs. The CDR3 DNA is TGCGCCAGCAGCTTGGCCGCGGGGTCGGAGACCCAGTACTTC. Amino acid sequence: CASSLAAGSETQYF.